A single sample is the source of the 18 T cell receptor beta chains below, sequenced in a study of cytomegalovirus exposure and HLA in healthy donors. PCR primers comprised 60 Vbeta and 13 Jbeta primers. The repertoire was sequenced with immunoSEQ multiplex PCR; TCRdb's copy has only in-frame clones and lacks some. Of tens of thousands of clones in the sample, roughly 67% were seen once. The specimen sequenced was PBMCs. These receptor sequences come from a man aged 50-59 years in good health and CMV-seronegative.

There are a few counts of this clone. The chain is built from TRBV7-3 and TRBJ2-2; TRBD2 agrees at 8 bases. This CDR3 region has 15 residues. CDR1 is SGHTA, CDR2 FQGTGA, per germline. After removal of 7 bases from V and 5 bases from J, the junction contained 9 bases not matched to a gene. The CDR3 sequence: CASKEGPGGTGELFF. The DNA of the CDR3 is TGTGCCAGCAAGGAGGGTCCGGGAGGGACCGGGGAGCTGTTTTTT.

The chain is built from TRBV29-1 and TRBJ1-1; D is possibly TRBD1 (5 bases). There are 14 residues in the CDR3. CDR1 and CDR2 from the germline V gene are SQVTM and ANQGSEA. Trimming took 7 bases from V and 4 from J, leaving 19 bases between them. The CDR3 sequence is CSGIPATGGTEAFF. As DNA, the CDR3 is TGCAGCGGGATCCCAGCCACGGGGGGCACTGAAGCTTTCTTT.

The CDR3 bases are TGTGCCAGCAGCGCCCAGACAGGGCGACACACCGGGGAGCTGTTTTTT. As protein: CASSAQTGRHTGELFF. The chain couples TRBV9 to TRBJ2-2; 7 positions agree with TRBD1. The V segment lost 3 bases and the J segment 3 bases; nucleotides outside the gene matches: 8. Germline V gene data show CDR1 as SGDLS and CDR2 as YYNGEE. The CDR3 runs to 16 residues. Looking up the rest from reference TRBV9 and TRBJ2-2 gives the full variable domain: DSGVTQTPKHLITATGQRVTLRCSPRSGDLSVYWYQQSLDQGLQFLIQYYNGEERAKGNILERFSAQQFPDLHSELNLSSLELGDSALYFCASSAQTGRHTGELFFGEGSRLTVL.

V is TRBV14 and J is TRBJ2-2; D uncertain. This CDR3 spans 15 amino acids. The V and J ends lost 5 bases and 0 bases respectively, with 10 bases between them. Germline values: CDR1 SGHDN, CDR2 FVKESK. The CDR3 protein is CASSVSRPNTGELFF. The CDR3 region has the DNA TGTGCCAGCAGCGTGTCGCGTCCGAACACCGGGGAGCTGTTTTTT.

This clone was counted a few times. The CDR3: CASSLTSGGLVNTQYF. The CDR3 DNA sequence: TGTGCCAGCAGCTTGACTAGCGGGGGGCTGGTAAATACGCAGTATTTT. This rearrangement joins TRBV5-4 to TRBJ2-3; 12 bases are shared with TRBD2. The CDR3 extends over 16 amino acids. Trimming at V came to 1 base and at J to 7 bases, leaving 7 bases not matched to a gene. Germline V gene data show CDR1 as SGHNT and CDR2 as YYREEE (reference sequence).

The chain joins TRBV5-1 to TRBJ2-1; 7 bases align to TRBD2. Trimming cost V 0 bases and J 0 bases; bases outside gene matches: 3. This CDR3 region has 16 residues. Germline CDR1 and CDR2: SGHRS and YFSETQ. CDR3 residues: CASSLEVAGSYNEQFF. For the CDR3, the DNA is TGCGCCAGCAGCTTGGAGGTAGCGGGCTCCTACAATGAGCAGTTCTTC.

This clone was counted only a few times. J is TRBJ1-3 and V is TRBV5-4, with 7 bases identical to TRBD1. This CDR3 spans 14 amino acids. The germline CDR1 and CDR2 sequences are SGHNT and YYREEE (reference sequence). Trimming at V came to 4 bases and at J to 3 bases, leaving 4 bases not matched to a gene. CDR3 bases: TGTGCCAGCAGCCAAGGACAGGATGGAAACACCATATATTTT. Translated: CASSQGQDGNTIYF.

The chain carries TRBV9 and TRBJ1-3; unclear D gene. V was clipped by 0 bases and J by 4 bases, with 8 bases between them. Germline V gene data show CDR1 as SGDLS and CDR2 as YYNGEE. CDR3 size: 14 residues. For the CDR3, the DNA is TGTGCCAGCAGCGTAGCGGGGAGAGGAAACACCATATATTTT. Its translation: CASSVAGRGNTIYF.

The rearrangement links TRBV5-1 to TRBJ2-7; D perhaps matches TRBD2 (6 bases). The CDR3 spans 13 residues. The germline V gene encodes CDR1 SGHRS and CDR2 YFSETQ. The ends were cut back, 0 bases at V and 5 bases at J, with 9 bases in the middle. The CDR3 protein is CASSLAGGNEQYF. The CDR3 region has the DNA TGCGCCAGCAGCTTGGCCGGCGGGAACGAGCAGTACTTC.

The chain carries TRBV6-5 and TRBJ2-7, with 9 bases that match TRBD1. Looked up from germline, CDR1 is MNHEY and CDR2 is SVGAGI. V lost 7 bases, J lost 3 bases, and 7 bases stayed unmatched. The CDR3 covers 14 residues. In DNA, the CDR3 is TGTGCCAGCAAACCGGGACAGGGAAGCTACGAGCAGTACTTC. This sequence encodes CASKPGQGSYEQYF.

The rearrangement uses TRBV12-2 and TRBJ2-6; the table assigns TRBD1, which was not confirmed against the DNA. TRBV12-2 is recorded as a pseudogene. The CDR3 is made up of 19 amino acids. The CDR3 sequence: CASRCQGGQGEPGANVLTF. In nucleotides, the CDR3 is TGTGCAAGTCGCTGCCAGGGGGGACAGGGGGAGCCTGGGGCCAACGTCCTGACTTTC.

The chain employs TRBV30 and TRBJ2-5, with TRBD1 identical over 8 bases. Germline V gives CDR1 GTSNPN, CDR2 SVGIG (reference sequence). Trimming at V came to 7 bases and at J to 2 bases, leaving 9 bases not matched to a gene. The CDR3 loop spans 14 amino acids. The CDR3 DNA reads TGTGCCTTCCACGGGCACAGGGGGCAAGAGACCCAGTACTTC. It yields the protein CAFHGHRGQETQYF.

J is TRBJ2-1 and V is TRBV9; a weak D match, TRBD2 (5 bases). The ends were cut back, 2 bases at V and 10 bases at J, with 13 bases in the middle. In germline, CDR1 is SGDLS, CDR2 YYNGEE. The CDR3 has 13 amino acids. CDR3: CASSVSGVGEQFF. In DNA, the CDR3 is TGTGCCAGCAGCGTTTCCGGGGTCGGAGAGCAGTTCTTC.

The J gene is TRBJ1-1, the V gene TRBV19; D gene ambiguous. V was cut by 4 bases and J by 6 bases, with 9 bases left in between. The CDR3 has 12 amino acids. The germline V gene encodes CDR1 LNHDA and CDR2 SQIVND (reference sequence). This chain's CDR3 is CASSSRVAEAFF. The CDR3 DNA reads TGTGCCAGTAGTAGCCGAGTCGCTGAAGCTTTCTTT.

There are a few counts of this clone. The J gene is TRBJ2-5, the V gene TRBV7-3; D is perhaps TRBD2 (7 bases). V was clipped by 5 bases and J by 1 base, with 14 bases between them. The CDR3 contains 15 residues. Germline CDR1 SGHTA, CDR2 FQGTGA. In DNA, the CDR3 is TGTGCCAGCAGCCCCCACGGGGGGCCCCAAGAGACCCAGTACTTC. This codes for CASSPHGGPQETQYF.

The V and J genes are TRBV18 and TRBJ1-1; perhaps TRBD1 as D (6 bases). The germline V and J ends were trimmed by 3 bases and 4 bases, with 12 bases remaining between them. CDR1 and CDR2 from the germline V gene are KGHSH and LQKENI. This CDR3 spans 14 amino acids. The CDR3 region is CASSPVRGGTEAFF. Written as DNA, the CDR3 is TGTGCCAGCTCACCCGTCAGGGGCGGCACTGAAGCTTTCTTT. Looking up the rest from reference TRBV18 and TRBJ1-1 gives the full variable domain: NAGVMQNPRHLVRRRGQEARLRCSPMKGHSHVYWYRQLPEEGLKFMVYLQKENIIDESGMPKERFSAEFPKEGPSILRIQQVVRGDSAAYFCASSPVRGGTEAFFGQGTRLTVV.

V and J are TRBV7-3 and TRBJ2-2; unclear D gene. V was clipped by 5 bases and J by 6 bases, with 10 bases between them. The CDR3 contains 13 residues. The germline V gene encodes CDR1 SGHTA and CDR2 FQGTGA. In DNA, the CDR3 is TGTGCCAGCAGCCCCGTTTTAGCCGGGGAGCTGTTTTTT. As protein: CASSPVLAGELFF.

Notes on this clone: Its ends do not fully match the called genes, so a read error is possible. V and J are TRBV7-9 and TRBJ2-7, with D possibly matching TRBD2 (5 bases). CDR3 length: 13 amino acids. Germline CDR1 SEHNR, CDR2 FQNEAQ (reference sequence). CDR3 DNA: TGTTCCAGCAGCTTTACGGGATCCTACGAGCAGTACTTC. Its protein product is CSSSFTGSYEQYF.